This T cell receptor beta chain emerged from a study of shared clonotypes between healthy human individuals. Study outcomes and limitations: Clonotypes shared by all four donors outscored non-shared clonotypes in generation probability.

Donors were Caucasian adults residing in Nashville, Tennessee, USA. As regards this clone: Its cognate antigen is unknown.

Deep was the level at which the assay was run. TCRdb's table, derived via immunoSEQ multiplex PCR, lists solely in-frame clones and lacks some. The table shows a few million clones, with around 95% occurring only once. This CDR3 comprises 13 residues. CDR1 is MNHEY, CDR2 SVGAGI, per germline. After removal of 6 bases from V and 6 bases from J, the junction contained 5 bases not matched to a gene. Sequencing was performed on naive CD4+ T cells sorted from blood. Subset given: CD45RA+ positively selected. The sequence was collected from a man aged 18 to 30 in good health. This rearrangement joins TRBV6-5 to TRBJ1-3; 7 bases agree with TRBD1. The CDR3 loop reads CASSRRGENTIYF. The CDR3 region has the DNA TGTGCCAGCAGCCGCAGGGGGGAAAACACCATATATTTT.